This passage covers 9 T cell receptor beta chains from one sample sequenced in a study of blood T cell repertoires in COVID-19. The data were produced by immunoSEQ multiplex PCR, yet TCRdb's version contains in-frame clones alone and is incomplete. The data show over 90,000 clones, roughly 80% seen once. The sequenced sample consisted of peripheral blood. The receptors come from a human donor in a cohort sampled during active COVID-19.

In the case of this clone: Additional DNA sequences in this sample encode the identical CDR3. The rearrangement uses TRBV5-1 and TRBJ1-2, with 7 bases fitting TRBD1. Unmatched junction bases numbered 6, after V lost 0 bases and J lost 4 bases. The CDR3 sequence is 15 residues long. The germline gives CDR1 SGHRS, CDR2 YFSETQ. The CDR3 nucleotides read TGCGCCAGCAGCTTGGATCCAGGGGGGATCTATGGCTACACCTTC. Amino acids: CASSLDPGGIYGYTF.

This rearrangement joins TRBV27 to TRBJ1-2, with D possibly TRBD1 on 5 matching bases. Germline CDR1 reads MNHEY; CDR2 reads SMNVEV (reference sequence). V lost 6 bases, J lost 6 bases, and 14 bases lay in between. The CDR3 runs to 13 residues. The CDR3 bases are TGTGCCAGCAGCTCCCCCGGGGGGGATGGCTACACCTTC. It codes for CASSSPGGDGYTF.

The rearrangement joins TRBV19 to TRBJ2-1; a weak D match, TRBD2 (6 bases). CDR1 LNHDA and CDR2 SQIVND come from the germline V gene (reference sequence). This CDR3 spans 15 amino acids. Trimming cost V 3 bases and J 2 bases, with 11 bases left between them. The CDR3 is CASSIGGVAYNEQFF. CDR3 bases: TGTGCCAGTAGTATCGGCGGGGTGGCCTACAATGAGCAGTTCTTC.

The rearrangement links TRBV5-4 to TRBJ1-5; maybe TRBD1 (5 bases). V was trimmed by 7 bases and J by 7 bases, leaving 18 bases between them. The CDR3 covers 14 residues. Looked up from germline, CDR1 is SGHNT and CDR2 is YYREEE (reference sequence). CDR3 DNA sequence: TGTGCCAGCGGGGTTTGGGGCCTGGGACAGCCCCAGCATTTT. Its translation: CASGVWGLGQPQHF.

The CDR3 nucleotides read TGTGCCAGCAGCCGACAGGGGGCAGATGAGCAGTTCTTC. Its translation: CASSRQGADEQFF. J is TRBJ2-1 and V is TRBV5-6; 10 nucleotides agree with TRBD1. Germline CDR1 SGHDT, CDR2 YYEEEE. The CDR3 spans 13 residues. Trimming cost V 4 bases and J 8 bases; bases outside gene matches: 3.

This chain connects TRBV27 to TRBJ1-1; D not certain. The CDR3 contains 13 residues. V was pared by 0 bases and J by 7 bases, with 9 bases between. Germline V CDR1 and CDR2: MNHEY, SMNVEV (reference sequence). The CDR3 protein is CASSLSGGLEAFF. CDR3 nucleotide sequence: TGTGCCAGCAGTTTATCTGGCGGCCTTGAAGCTTTCTTT.

The CDR3 DNA reads TGTGCCACCCGACGAACAGGGTTCCTCGACGGCTACACCTTC. Residues: CATRRTGFLDGYTF. The chain uses TRBV11-1 and TRBJ1-2; tentatively, D is TRBD1 (6 bases). V lost 10 bases and J lost 8, with 23 bases in between. Germline V lookup: CDR1 SGHAT, CDR2 FQDESV (reference sequence). The CDR3 extends over 14 amino acids. The full variable domain, its missing parts supplied by reference TRBV11-1 and TRBJ1-2, is EAEVAQSPRYKITEKSQAVAFWCDPISGHATLYWYRQILGQGPELLVQFQDESVVDDSQLPKDRFSAERLKGVDSTLKIQPAELGDSAMYLCATRRTGFLDGYTFGSGTRLTVV.

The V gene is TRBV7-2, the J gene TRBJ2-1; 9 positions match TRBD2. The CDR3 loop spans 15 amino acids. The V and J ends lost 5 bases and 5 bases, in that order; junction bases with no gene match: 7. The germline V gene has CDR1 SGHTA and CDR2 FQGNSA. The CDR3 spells CASSPAGGFDNEQFF. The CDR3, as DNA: TGTGCCAGCAGCCCCGCGGGGGGGTTCGACAATGAGCAGTTCTTC.

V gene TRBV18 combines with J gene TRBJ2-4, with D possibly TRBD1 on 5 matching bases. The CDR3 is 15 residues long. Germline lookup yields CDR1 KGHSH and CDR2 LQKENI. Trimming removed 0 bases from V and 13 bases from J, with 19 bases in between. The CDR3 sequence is CASSPPAGPKGPQYF. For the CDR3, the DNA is TGTGCCAGCTCACCACCGGCAGGGCCCAAGGGGCCCCAGTACTTC.